A single sample is the source of the 14 T cell receptor beta chains below, sequenced in a study of spatial heterogeneity in lung cancer. Time point reported: blood at routine non-recurrence follow-up after resection. Tumor, nontumor lung or frozen PBMC supplied whole RNA, sequenced without sorting. TCRdb reprocessed the 5' RACE reads with MiXCR, giving one entry per CDR3 protein. The sample includes about 120,000 distinct CDR3 sequences, 10% to 15% of them seen just once. Sequenced here: PBMCs, sampled at follow-up. Source of these receptors: a male donor with early-stage non-small cell lung cancer.

As concerns this clonotype: This may be a read error: a much more frequent sequence differs by one nucleotide. The chain uses TRBV4-1 and TRBJ2-5, with D possibly matching TRBD1 (6 bases). CDR3 size: 14 residues. V lost 0 bases and J lost 4, with 9 bases in between. Germline assignment: CDR1 MGHRA and CDR2 YSYEKL. CDR3 residues: CASSQDPGAETQYF. CDR3 DNA: TGCGCCAGCAGCCAAGATCCAGGGGCAGAGACCCAGTACTTC.

This clonotype was seen more than once but under ten times. The chain carries TRBV12-3 or TRBV12-4 and TRBJ2-3; tentative D call: TRBD2 (7 bases). The CDR3 sequence is 14 residues long. The ends were cut back, 7 bases at V and 9 bases at J, with 20 bases in the middle. CDR3 protein: CASKMLAGAITQYF. CDR3 coding DNA: TGTGCCAGCAAGATGCTGGCGGGGGCCATAACGCAGTATTTT.

Many counts were recorded for this clonotype. V gene TRBV4-2 combines with J gene TRBJ2-3; 8 bases are a match to TRBD2. Germline V gives CDR1 LGHNA, CDR2 YNFKEQ. The CDR3 consists of 17 residues. V shed 0 bases and J 6 bases; nucleotides not matched to a gene: 11. This CDR3 reads CASSQDLSGGAIDTQYF. The CDR3 DNA sequence: TGTGCCAGCAGCCAAGATCTCTCCGGGGGGGCAATTGATACGCAGTATTTT.

This clonotype was observed a handful of times. The chain recombines TRBV5-6 with TRBJ1-4; D perhaps matches TRBD1 (5 bases). V was shortened by 7 bases and J by 5 bases, with 12 bases between the two germline ends. Germline V gene sequence: CDR1 SGHDT, CDR2 YYEEEE. The CDR3 has 13 residues. CDR3 coding DNA: TGTGCCAGCGGGCGGGACGGGAATGAAAAACTGTTTTTT. Amino acid sequence: CASGRDGNEKLFF.

This clonotype was seen at least ten times. This sequence joins TRBV18 and TRBJ1-5; D remains ambiguous. Germline assignment: CDR1 KGHSH and CDR2 LQKENI. CDR3 length equals 12 residues. The ends were cut back, 5 bases at V and 6 bases at J, with 8 bases in the middle. The CDR3 DNA is TGTGCCAGCTCAAAATCGCGTCAGCCCCAGCATTTT. Residues: CASSKSRQPQHF.

This clonotype was observed a handful of times. The rearrangement links TRBV4-3 to TRBJ1-2; D may be TRBD1 (5 bases). Germline V CDR1 and CDR2: LGHNA, YSLEER. The V end lost 0 bases, the J end lost 3 bases, and 17 bases lay between the germline ends. The CDR3 spans 17 residues. The CDR3 sequence is CASSQDVRVWKDYGYTF. The CDR3 DNA is TGCGCCAGCAGCCAAGACGTCAGGGTTTGGAAGGACTATGGCTACACCTTC.

This clonotype was seen a few times. The chain combines TRBV7-2 with TRBJ2-1; the D gene could be TRBD1 or TRBD2 (5 bases each). This CDR3 region has 13 residues. The V end lost 5 bases, the J end lost 9 bases, and 14 bases lay between the germline ends. Germline V gene data show CDR1 as SGHTA and CDR2 as FQGNSA. The CDR3 here is CASSPEGWSEQFF. The CDR3 DNA reads TGTGCCAGCAGCCCTGAGGGGTGGAGTGAGCAGTTCTTC.

The table lists this clonotype with a few counts. The chain links TRBV20-1 to TRBJ2-5; D gene ambiguous. V gave up 0 bases and J gave up 5 bases, with 13 bases separating them. CDR3 length: 14 residues. The germline V gene encodes CDR1 DFQATT and CDR2 SNEGSKA (reference sequence). CDR3 region: CSARDTGVRETQYF. CDR3 in DNA: TGCAGTGCTAGAGATACGGGTGTGCGGGAGACCCAGTACTTC.

In this sample, this clonotype turned up many times. The rearrangement links TRBV7-9 to TRBJ1-5; maybe TRBD1 (6 bases). V lost 8 bases, J lost 4 bases, and 18 bases lay in between. The CDR3 runs to 15 residues. CDR1 and CDR2 from the germline V gene are SEHNR and FQNEAQ (reference sequence). The CDR3 is CASRDRKLQNQPQHF. In DNA form, the CDR3 reads TGTGCCAGCCGTGACAGGAAACTACAGAATCAGCCCCAGCATTTT.

This clonotype has ten or more counts. In DNA form, the CDR3 reads TGTGCCACTCACAGATCTAACTATAATTCACCCCTCCACTTT. Residues: CATHRSNYNSPLHF. V usage is TRBV28 and J usage is TRBJ1-6; D is unclear. Germline V lookup: CDR1 MDHEN, CDR2 SYDVKM. Trimming stripped 10 bases from V and 3 bases from J, with 13 bases between. CDR3 length: 14 amino acids.

This clonotype was detected ten times or more. The rearrangement links TRBV29-1 to TRBJ2-1; D unclear. Trimming took 7 bases from V and 0 from J, leaving 7 bases between them. This CDR3 has 12 amino acids. The germline gives CDR1 SQVTM, CDR2 ANQGSEA. CDR3 sequence reads: CSGTHSYNEQFF. The CDR3 nucleotides are TGCAGCGGCACACACTCCTACAATGAGCAGTTCTTC.

This chain links TRBV19 with TRBJ2-2; D is undetermined. There are 12 residues in the CDR3. The ends were cut back, 2 bases at V and 2 bases at J, with 0 bases in the middle. Germline lookup yields CDR1 LNHDA and CDR2 SQIVND (reference sequence). The CDR3 sequence is CASSINTGELFF. In DNA, the CDR3 is TGTGCCAGTAGTATAAACACCGGGGAGCTGTTTTTT.

This clonotype appeared a few times. The chain couples TRBV10-2 to TRBJ2-4, with 7 nucleotides matching TRBD1. Per the germline V gene, CDR1 is WSHSY and CDR2 is SAAADI. This CDR3 comprises 12 residues. The V and J ends lost 8 bases and 7 bases, in that order; junction bases with no gene match: 5. The CDR3 sequence: CASRWDSNIQYF. Written as DNA, the CDR3 is TGCGCCAGCCGATGGGACAGCAACATTCAGTACTTC.

This chain joins TRBV7-2 and TRBJ1-3; no reliable D call. V dropped 2 bases and J dropped 0 bases, with 5 bases sitting between them. The germline V gene has CDR1 SGHTA and CDR2 FQGNSA. The CDR3 extends over 14 amino acids. CDR3 protein: CASSLPFSGNTIYF. CDR3 in DNA: TGTGCCAGCAGCTTACCCTTCTCTGGAAACACCATATATTTT.